Listed below are T cell receptor beta chains from one sample, sequenced in a study of identical twins' blood T cells. Each CDR3 protein gets one entry after TCRdb re-called the 5' RACE reads with MiXCR. The sample carries around 380,000 distinct CDR3 sequences, 25% to 35% recorded once. The sample taken for sequencing was PBMCs. Receptors originate from a woman aged 18 to 55 in good health. The CDR3 runs from the conserved cysteine through the conserved F or W. D genes are given only for firm matches. Size is omitted from some rows. Given values are once, few, many or a class for expanded clones.

V gene: TRBV29-1
D gene: TRBD1
J gene: TRBJ1-1
clone size: many
CDR3 DNA: TGCAGCGTTGGGGTCACGGGACAGCTGAACACTGAAGCTTTCTTT
CDR3 protein: CSVGVTGQLNTEAFF

V gene: TRBV10-3
D gene: -
J gene: TRBJ1-5
clone size: -
CDR3 DNA: TGTGCCATCAGTGACGGGGACACTAGAAGGCATTTT
CDR3 protein: CAISDGDTRRHF

V gene: TRBV7-8
D gene: TRBD1
J gene: TRBJ1-5
clone size: many
CDR3 DNA: TGTGCCAGCAGCCCCATCACAGGGGTCAATCAGCCCCAGCATTTT
CDR3 protein: CASSPITGVNQPQHF

V gene: TRBV11-3
D gene: -
J gene: TRBJ2-1
clone size: -
CDR3 DNA: TGTGCCAGCAGCTTAGGAGGTATGAGCTCCTACAATGAGCAGTTCTTC
CDR3 protein: CASSLGGMSSYNEQFF

V gene: TRBV10-2
D gene: -
J gene: TRBJ2-7
clone size: -
CDR3 DNA: TGCGCCAGCAGCGTCTTATTGCGGGGGCTCTACGAGCAGTACTTC
CDR3 protein: CASSVLLRGLYEQYF

V gene: TRBV30
D gene: TRBD1
J gene: TRBJ1-1
clone size: -
CDR3 DNA: TGTGCCTGGAGTGTGGACAGGGACACTGAAGCTTTCTTT
CDR3 protein: CAWSVDRDTEAFF

V gene: TRBV9
D gene: -
J gene: TRBJ1-1
clone size: few
CDR3 DNA: TGTGCCAGCAGCGTATCCCTCAACACTGAAGCTTTCTTT
CDR3 protein: CASSVSLNTEAFF

V gene: TRBV5-5
D gene: TRBD1
J gene: TRBJ1-2
clone size: -
CDR3 DNA: TGTGCCAGCAGCCCGACAGGGCAGAACTATGGCTACACCTTC
CDR3 protein: CASSPTGQNYGYTF

V gene: TRBV20-1
D gene: -
J gene: TRBJ1-2
clone size: -
CDR3 DNA: TGCAGTGCCGGAGGGCCCTCGTCCTATGGCTACACCTTC
CDR3 protein: CSAGGPSSYGYTF

V gene: TRBV7-9
D gene: -
J gene: TRBJ1-1
clone size: -
CDR3 DNA: TGTGCCAGCAGCTACGATTCCACTGAAGCTTTCTTT
CDR3 protein: CASSYDSTEAFF

V gene: TRBV12-3/TRBV12-4
D gene: -
J gene: TRBJ2-1
clone size: -
CDR3 DNA: TGTGCCAGCAGGATCACAGGGAGCTCCTACAATGAGCAGTTCTTC
CDR3 protein: CASRITGSSYNEQFF

V gene: TRBV5-1
D gene: TRBD1
J gene: TRBJ1-4
clone size: -
CDR3 DNA: TGCGCCAGCAGCTTGGAGGGGGCGGCTATTGCAACTAATGAAAAACTGTTTTTT
CDR3 protein: CASSLEGAAIATNEKLFF

V gene: TRBV9
D gene: TRBD2
J gene: TRBJ2-2
clone size: few
CDR3 DNA: TGTGCCAGCAGCGTAGAAGCGGGAGGTGGGGAGCTGTTTTTT
CDR3 protein: CASSVEAGGGELFF

V gene: TRBV20-1
D gene: TRBD2
J gene: TRBJ2-5
clone size: -
CDR3 DNA: TGCAGTGCTAGTGAGACTAGCCGCGAGACCCAGTACTTC
CDR3 protein: CSASETSRETQYF

V gene: TRBV20-1
D gene: -
J gene: TRBJ2-3
clone size: -
CDR3 DNA: TGCAGTGCTAGAGATGGGGCGGCAGATACGCAGTATTTT
CDR3 protein: CSARDGAADTQYF

V gene: TRBV6-4
D gene: -
J gene: TRBJ2-1
clone size: -
CDR3 DNA: TGTGCCAGCAGTGACTCAACTATCGGGAGCAGTGAGCAGTTCTTC
CDR3 protein: CASSDSTIGSSEQFF

V gene: TRBV5-1
D gene: -
J gene: TRBJ2-2
clone size: -
CDR3 DNA: TGCGCCAGCAGCTTGGTATACGCGGGACCGACGAACACCGGGGAGCTGTTTTTT
CDR3 protein: CASSLVYAGPTNTGELFF

V gene: TRBV7-2
D gene: -
J gene: TRBJ1-2
clone size: few
CDR3 DNA: TGTGCCAGCAGCTTAGAGAGTGGGCCCACTAACTATGGCTACACCTTC
CDR3 protein: CASSLESGPTNYGYTF

V gene: TRBV10-3
D gene: TRBD1
J gene: TRBJ2-3
clone size: few
CDR3 DNA: TGTGCCATCAGCCGAACGTCCAGGGGGCTGACAGATACGCAGTATTTT
CDR3 protein: CAISRTSRGLTDTQYF

V gene: TRBV2
D gene: TRBD2
J gene: TRBJ2-2
clone size: few
CDR3 DNA: TGTGCCAGCATCCGACTAGCGGGGGATACCACCGGGGAGCTGTTTTTT
CDR3 protein: CASIRLAGDTTGELFF

V gene: TRBV6-6
D gene: TRBD1
J gene: TRBJ1-5
clone size: few
CDR3 DNA: TGTGCCAGCAGTTTCTCGGGACAGGAGAATCAGCCCCAGCATTTT
CDR3 protein: CASSFSGQENQPQHF

V gene: TRBV9
D gene: -
J gene: TRBJ1-5
clone size: -
CDR3 DNA: TGTGCCAGCAGCGTAGAAGCAGGCAATCAGCCCCAGCATTTT
CDR3 protein: CASSVEAGNQPQHF

V gene: TRBV5-1
D gene: -
J gene: TRBJ2-1
clone size: many
CDR3 DNA: TGCGCCAGCAGCTTTGACCTCGCAAGGGAGCAGTTCTTC
CDR3 protein: CASSFDLAREQFF

V gene: TRBV11-2
D gene: -
J gene: TRBJ1-2
clone size: -
CDR3 DNA: TGTGCCAGCAGCTTCTTCACAGTTCCGGGCTATGGCTACACCTTC
CDR3 protein: CASSFFTVPGYGYTF

V gene: TRBV5-5
D gene: -
J gene: TRBJ2-5
clone size: few
CDR3 DNA: TGTGCCAGCAGCTTGTTTTCGGGGAAAGAGACCCAGTACTTC
CDR3 protein: CASSLFSGKETQYF

V gene: TRBV29-1
D gene: -
J gene: TRBJ2-1
clone size: many
CDR3 DNA: TGCAGCGTTGTATCCGGAACTAATACCTACAATGAGCAGTTCTTC
CDR3 protein: CSVVSGTNTYNEQFF

V gene: TRBV7-9
D gene: -
J gene: TRBJ1-1
clone size: -
CDR3 DNA: TGTGCCAGCAGCTGGCCGAAAGCAGGGGTCGAGACGACTGAAGCTTTCTTT
CDR3 protein: CASSWPKAGVETTEAFF

V gene: TRBV3-1
D gene: TRBD1
J gene: TRBJ1-1
clone size: once
CDR3 DNA: TGTGCCAGCAGCCAAGAGAGGACAGGGTCGGCTTTCTTT
CDR3 protein: CASSQERTGSAFF

V gene: TRBV11-2
D gene: TRBD2
J gene: TRBJ2-3
clone size: few
CDR3 DNA: TGTGCCAGCAGCAACAGCGGGAGAGGCACAGATACGCAGTATTTT
CDR3 protein: CASSNSGRGTDTQYF

V gene: TRBV6-6
D gene: -
J gene: TRBJ1-1
clone size: many
CDR3 DNA: TGTGCCAGCAGTTATTCAGGGGTTGAAGCTTTCTTT
CDR3 protein: CASSYSGVEAFF

V gene: TRBV6-2/TRBV6-3
D gene: -
J gene: TRBJ2-7
clone size: few
CDR3 DNA: TGTGCCAGCAGTTACCTGGGCAGCATCTACGAGCAGTACTTC
CDR3 protein: CASSYLGSIYEQYF

V gene: TRBV6-1
D gene: -
J gene: TRBJ1-1
clone size: few
CDR3 DNA: TGTGCCAGCAGTGAACAGGGCTATGGAGAAGCTTTCTTT
CDR3 protein: CASSEQGYGEAFF

V gene: TRBV4-3
D gene: -
J gene: TRBJ1-3
clone size: few
CDR3 DNA: TGCGCCAGCAGCCAAGAAATTGCAGGGCATGGAAACACCATATATTTT
CDR3 protein: CASSQEIAGHGNTIYF

V gene: TRBV20-1
D gene: -
J gene: TRBJ2-1
clone size: -
CDR3 DNA: TGCAGTGCTAGACCCATACTGATCCCAATGAGTGAGCAGTTCTTC
CDR3 protein: CSARPILIPMSEQFF

V gene: TRBV11-3
D gene: TRBD2
J gene: TRBJ2-1
clone size: -
CDR3 DNA: TGTGCCAGCAGCTTAGGTGGCGGGAGTCAAGATGAGCAGTTCTTC
CDR3 protein: CASSLGGGSQDEQFF

V gene: TRBV19
D gene: TRBD2
J gene: TRBJ2-3
clone size: -
CDR3 DNA: TGTGCCAGTAGTATACTAGCGGTTTTCACAGATACGCAGTATTTT
CDR3 protein: CASSILAVFTDTQYF

V gene: TRBV6-2/TRBV6-3
D gene: -
J gene: TRBJ2-1
clone size: many
CDR3 DNA: TGTGCCAGCAGTGCCATCGCGGATGGTGAGCAGTTCTTC
CDR3 protein: CASSAIADGEQFF

V gene: TRBV12-3/TRBV12-4
D gene: -
J gene: TRBJ2-3
clone size: -
CDR3 DNA: TGTGCCAGCAGTTGGACAGTGTCAGATACGCAGTATTTT
CDR3 protein: CASSWTVSDTQYF

V gene: TRBV7-9
D gene: -
J gene: TRBJ2-7
clone size: few
CDR3 DNA: TGTGCCAGCAGCTTAGTAGGGGGTTCCTACGAGCAGTACTTC
CDR3 protein: CASSLVGGSYEQYF

V gene: TRBV25-1
D gene: -
J gene: TRBJ1-1
clone size: many
CDR3 DNA: TGTGCCAGCAGTGACCCCAGGGCCGGGGACACTGAAGCTTTCTTT
CDR3 protein: CASSDPRAGDTEAFF

V gene: TRBV6-5
D gene: TRBD1
J gene: TRBJ1-5
clone size: -
CDR3 DNA: TGTGCCAGAGAACCAGGGGGCAAGCAGCCCCAGCATTTT
CDR3 protein: CAREPGGKQPQHF

V gene: TRBV27
D gene: -
J gene: TRBJ1-3
clone size: -
CDR3 DNA: TGTGCCAGCAGCGACGGAAGACCTGGAAACACCATATATTTT
CDR3 protein: CASSDGRPGNTIYF

V gene: TRBV18
D gene: -
J gene: TRBJ1-5
clone size: many
CDR3 DNA: TGTGCCAGCTCACCAACCAGAAGCAATCAGCCCCAGCATTTT
CDR3 protein: CASSPTRSNQPQHF